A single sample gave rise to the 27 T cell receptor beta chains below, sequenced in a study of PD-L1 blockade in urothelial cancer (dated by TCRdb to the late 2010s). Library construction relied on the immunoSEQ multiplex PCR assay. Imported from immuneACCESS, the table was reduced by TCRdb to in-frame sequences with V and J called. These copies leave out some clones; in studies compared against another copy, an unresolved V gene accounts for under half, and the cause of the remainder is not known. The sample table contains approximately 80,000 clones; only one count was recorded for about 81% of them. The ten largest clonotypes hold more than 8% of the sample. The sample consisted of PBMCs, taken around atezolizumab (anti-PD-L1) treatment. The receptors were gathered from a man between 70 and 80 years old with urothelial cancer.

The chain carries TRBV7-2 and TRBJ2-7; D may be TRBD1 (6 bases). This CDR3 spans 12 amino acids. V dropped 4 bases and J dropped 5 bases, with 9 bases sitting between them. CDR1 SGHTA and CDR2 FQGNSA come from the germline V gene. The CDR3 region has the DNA TGTGCCAGCAGCTCCCCAGGGGACGAGCAGTACTTC. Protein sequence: CASSSPGDEQYF.

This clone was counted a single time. The CDR3 here is CASTGQLNEKLFF. For the CDR3, the DNA is TGTGCCAGCACCGGACAGCTTAATGAAAAACTGTTTTTT. This chain links TRBV6-6 with TRBJ1-4; D is possibly TRBD1 (6 bases). Trimming cost V 7 bases and J 4 bases, with 10 bases left between them. CDR1 is MNHNY and CDR2 is SVGAGI in the germline V gene (reference sequence). The CDR3 runs to 13 residues.

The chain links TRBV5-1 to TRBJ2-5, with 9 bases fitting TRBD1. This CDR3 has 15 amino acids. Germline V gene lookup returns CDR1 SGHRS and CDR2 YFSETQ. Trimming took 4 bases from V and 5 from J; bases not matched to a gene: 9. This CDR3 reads CASSGGTGSGETQYF. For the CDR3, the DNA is TGCGCCAGCAGCGGGGGGACAGGGAGCGGGGAGACCCAGTACTTC.

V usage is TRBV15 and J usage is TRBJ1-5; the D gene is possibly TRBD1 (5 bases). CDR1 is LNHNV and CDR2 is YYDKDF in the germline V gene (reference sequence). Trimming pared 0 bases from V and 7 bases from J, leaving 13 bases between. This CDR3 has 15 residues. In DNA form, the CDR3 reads TGTGCCACCAGCAGAGATCATGGAGGGGAGCAGCCCCAGCATTTT. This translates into CATSRDHGGEQPQHF.

The CDR3 coding sequence is TGTGCCAGCAGCCCCGACACCTACACTGAAGCTTTCTTT. Translated: CASSPDTYTEAFF. The rearrangement uses TRBV7-9 and TRBJ1-1; D remains ambiguous. Germline CDR1 reads SEHNR; CDR2 reads FQNEAQ (reference sequence). The length of the CDR3 is 13 residues. V lost 5 bases and J lost 3, with 10 bases in between.

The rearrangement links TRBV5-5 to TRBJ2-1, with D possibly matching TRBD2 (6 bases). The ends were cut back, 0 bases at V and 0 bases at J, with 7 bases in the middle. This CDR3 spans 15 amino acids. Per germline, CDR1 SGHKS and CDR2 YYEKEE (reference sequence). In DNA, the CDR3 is TGTGCCAGCAGCTTGGCGGGAGACTCCTACAATGAGCAGTTCTTC. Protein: CASSLAGDSYNEQFF.

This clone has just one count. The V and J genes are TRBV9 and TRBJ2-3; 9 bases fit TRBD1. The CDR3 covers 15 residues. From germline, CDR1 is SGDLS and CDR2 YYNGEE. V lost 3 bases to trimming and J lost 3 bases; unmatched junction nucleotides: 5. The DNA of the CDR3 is TGTGCCAGCAGCGGCGGGACAGGGATTACAGATACGCAGTATTTT. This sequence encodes CASSGGTGITDTQYF.

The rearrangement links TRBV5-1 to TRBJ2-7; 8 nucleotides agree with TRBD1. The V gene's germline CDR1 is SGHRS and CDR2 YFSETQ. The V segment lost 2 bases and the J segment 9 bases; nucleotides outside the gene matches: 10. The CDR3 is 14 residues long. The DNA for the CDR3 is TGCGCCAGCAGCTTTCGGACAGGGAAGTCAGGGCAGTACTTC. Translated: CASSFRTGKSGQYF.

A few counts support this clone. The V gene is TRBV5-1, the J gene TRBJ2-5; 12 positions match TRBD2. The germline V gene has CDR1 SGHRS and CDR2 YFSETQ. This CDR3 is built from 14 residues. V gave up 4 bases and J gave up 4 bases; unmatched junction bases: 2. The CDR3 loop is CASSRLAGVETQYF. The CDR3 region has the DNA TGCGCCAGCAGCCGACTAGCGGGGGTAGAGACCCAGTACTTC.

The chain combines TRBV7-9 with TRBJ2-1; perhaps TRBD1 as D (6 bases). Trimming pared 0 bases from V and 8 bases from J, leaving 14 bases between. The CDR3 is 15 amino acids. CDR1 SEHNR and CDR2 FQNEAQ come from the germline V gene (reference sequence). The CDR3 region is CASSLAGGARDEQFF. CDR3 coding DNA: TGTGCCAGCAGCTTAGCAGGGGGTGCGCGCGATGAGCAGTTCTTC.

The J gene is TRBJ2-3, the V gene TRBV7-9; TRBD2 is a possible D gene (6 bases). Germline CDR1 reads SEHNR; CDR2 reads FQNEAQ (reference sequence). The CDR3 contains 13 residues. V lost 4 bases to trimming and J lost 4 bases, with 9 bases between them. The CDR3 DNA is TGTGCCAGCAGCTCCGGCGGGGCAGATACGCAGTATTTT. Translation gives CASSSGGADTQYF.

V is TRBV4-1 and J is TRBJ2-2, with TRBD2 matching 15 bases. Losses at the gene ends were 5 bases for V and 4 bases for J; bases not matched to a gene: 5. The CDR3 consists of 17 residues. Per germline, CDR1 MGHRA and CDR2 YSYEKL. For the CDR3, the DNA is TGCGCCAGCAGCTTCGGACTAGCGGGGGGGCGCACCGGGGAGCTGTTTTTT. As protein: CASSFGLAGGRTGELFF.

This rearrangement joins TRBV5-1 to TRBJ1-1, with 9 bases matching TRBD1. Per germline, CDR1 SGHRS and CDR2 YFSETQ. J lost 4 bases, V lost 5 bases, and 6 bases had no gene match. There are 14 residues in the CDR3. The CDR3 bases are TGCGCCAGCAGAACCGGGACAGGGTCCACTGAAGCTTTCTTT. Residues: CASRTGTGSTEAFF.

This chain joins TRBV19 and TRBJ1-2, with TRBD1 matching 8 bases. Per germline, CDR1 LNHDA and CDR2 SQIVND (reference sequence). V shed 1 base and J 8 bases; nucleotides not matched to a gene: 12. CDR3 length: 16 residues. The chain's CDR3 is CASSIAAGGAARGYTF. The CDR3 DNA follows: TGTGCCAGTAGTATAGCGGCAGGGGGCGCGGCGAGGGGCTACACCTTC.

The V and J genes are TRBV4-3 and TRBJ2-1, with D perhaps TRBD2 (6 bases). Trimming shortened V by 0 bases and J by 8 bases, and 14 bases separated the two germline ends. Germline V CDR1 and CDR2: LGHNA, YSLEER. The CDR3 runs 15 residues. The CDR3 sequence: CASSQDRTSFDEQFF. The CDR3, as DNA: TGCGCCAGCAGCCAAGATCGAACTAGCTTCGATGAGCAGTTCTTC.

The CDR3 nucleotides read TGTGCCAGTAGTTTCATCGGGACTAAAGGGGGTAGCAATCAGCCCCAGCATTTT. Protein product: CASSFIGTKGGSNQPQHF. V gene TRBV19 combines with J gene TRBJ1-5, with D possibly being TRBD1 (6 bases). The length of the CDR3 is 18 residues. Germline CDR1 is LNHDA and CDR2 is SQIVND (reference sequence). Trimming took off 5 bases at V and 0 bases at J, with 20 bases between the two ends.

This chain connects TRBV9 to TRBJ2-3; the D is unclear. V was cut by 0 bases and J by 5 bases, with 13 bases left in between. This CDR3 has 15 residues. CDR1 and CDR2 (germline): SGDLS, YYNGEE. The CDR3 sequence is CASSVGTDFRDTQYF. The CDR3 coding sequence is TGTGCCAGCAGCGTAGGCACCGACTTTCGAGATACGCAGTATTTT.

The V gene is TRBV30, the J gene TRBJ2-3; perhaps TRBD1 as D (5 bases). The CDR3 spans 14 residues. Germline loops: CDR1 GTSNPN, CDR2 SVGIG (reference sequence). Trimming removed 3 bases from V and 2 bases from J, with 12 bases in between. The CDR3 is CAWRSTETTDTQYF. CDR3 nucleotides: TGTGCCTGGAGATCGACAGAGACCACAGATACGCAGTATTTT.

The CDR3 is CASSLVRNTEAFF. The DNA for the CDR3 is TGTGCCAGCAGCTTAGTTAGGAACACTGAAGCTTTCTTT. V gene TRBV7-9 combines with J gene TRBJ1-1; D is unclear. V lost 1 base to trimming and J lost 1 base, with 4 bases between them. This CDR3 is built from 13 residues. Germline V gene data show CDR1 as SEHNR and CDR2 as FQNEAQ (reference sequence). The whole variable domain, filled in from reference TRBV7-9 and TRBJ1-1, reads DTGVSQNPRHKITKRGQNVTFRCDPISEHNRLYWYRQTLGQGPEFLTYFQNEAQLEKSRLLSDRFSAERPKGSFSTLEIQRTEQGDSAMYLCASSLVRNTEAFFGQGTRLTVV.

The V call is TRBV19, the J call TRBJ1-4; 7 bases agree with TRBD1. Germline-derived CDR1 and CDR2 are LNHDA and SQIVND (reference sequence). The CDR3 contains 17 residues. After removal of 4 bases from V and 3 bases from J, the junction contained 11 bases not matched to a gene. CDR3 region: CASSTTYAGTANEKLFF. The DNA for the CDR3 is TGTGCCAGTAGTACTACTTATGCCGGGACAGCTAATGAAAAACTGTTTTTT.

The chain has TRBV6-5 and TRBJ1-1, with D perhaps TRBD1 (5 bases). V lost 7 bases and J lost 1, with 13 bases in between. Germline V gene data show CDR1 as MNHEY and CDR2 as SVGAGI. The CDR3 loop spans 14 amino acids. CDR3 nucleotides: TGTGCCAGCAAAGGGGTCTTCTCGAACACTGAAGCTTTCTTT. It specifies CASKGVFSNTEAFF.

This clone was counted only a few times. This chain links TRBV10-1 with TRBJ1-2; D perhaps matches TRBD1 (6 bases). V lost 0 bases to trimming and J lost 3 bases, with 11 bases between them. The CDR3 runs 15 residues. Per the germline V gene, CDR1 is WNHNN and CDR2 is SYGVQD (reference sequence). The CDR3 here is CASSESGDTYYGYTF. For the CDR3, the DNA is TGCGCCAGCAGTGAGTCGGGGGACACCTACTATGGCTACACCTTC.

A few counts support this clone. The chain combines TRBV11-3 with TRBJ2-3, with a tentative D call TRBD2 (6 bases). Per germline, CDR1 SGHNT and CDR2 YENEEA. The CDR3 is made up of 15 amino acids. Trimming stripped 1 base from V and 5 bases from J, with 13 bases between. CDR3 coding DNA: TGTGCCAGCAGCTTAGGGGACTTAATGGGAGATACGCAGTATTTT. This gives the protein CASSLGDLMGDTQYF.

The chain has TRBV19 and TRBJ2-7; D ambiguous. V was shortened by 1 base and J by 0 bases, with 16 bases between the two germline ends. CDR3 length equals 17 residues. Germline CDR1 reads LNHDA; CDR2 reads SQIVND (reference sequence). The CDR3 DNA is TGTGCCAGTAGTATAGGAGCACAGCCGGTGGGCTCCTACGAGCAGTACTTC. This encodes CASSIGAQPVGSYEQYF.

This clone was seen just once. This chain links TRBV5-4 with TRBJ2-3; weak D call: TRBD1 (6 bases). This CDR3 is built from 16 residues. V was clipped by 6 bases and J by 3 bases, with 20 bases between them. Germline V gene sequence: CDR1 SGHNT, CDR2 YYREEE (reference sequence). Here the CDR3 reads CASTTYGTTSTDTQYF. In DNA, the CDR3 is TGTGCCAGCACCACCTACGGGACAACCTCGACAGATACGCAGTATTTT.

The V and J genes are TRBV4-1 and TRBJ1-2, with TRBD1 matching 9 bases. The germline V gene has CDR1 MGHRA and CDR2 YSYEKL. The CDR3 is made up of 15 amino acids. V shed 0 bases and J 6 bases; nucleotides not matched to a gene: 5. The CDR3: CASSQDLTGGNGYTF. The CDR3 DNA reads TGCGCCAGCAGCCAAGATCTGACAGGGGGGAATGGCTACACCTTC.

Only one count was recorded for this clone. CDR3 in amino acids: CASSLRTGTYEQYF. CDR3 in DNA: TGTGCCAGTAGTCTTAGGACAGGGACCTACGAGCAGTACTTC. The chain couples TRBV19 to TRBJ2-7; TRBD1 agrees at 8 bases. The trim removed 5 bases at V and 2 bases at J, leaving 5 bases unmatched. Germline loops: CDR1 LNHDA, CDR2 SQIVND (reference sequence). The CDR3 has 14 amino acids.